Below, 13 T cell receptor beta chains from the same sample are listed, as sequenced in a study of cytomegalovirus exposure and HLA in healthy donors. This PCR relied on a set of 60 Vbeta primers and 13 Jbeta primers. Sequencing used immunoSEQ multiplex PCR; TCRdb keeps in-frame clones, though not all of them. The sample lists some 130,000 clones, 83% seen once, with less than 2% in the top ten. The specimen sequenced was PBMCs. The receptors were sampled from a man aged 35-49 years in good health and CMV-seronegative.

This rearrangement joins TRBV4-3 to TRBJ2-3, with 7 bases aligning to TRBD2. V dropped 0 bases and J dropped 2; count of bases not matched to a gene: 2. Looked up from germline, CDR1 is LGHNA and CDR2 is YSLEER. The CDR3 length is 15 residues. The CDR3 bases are TGCGCCAGCAGCCAAGATCGACTAGCCACAGATACGCAGTATTTT. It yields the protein CASSQDRLATDTQYF.

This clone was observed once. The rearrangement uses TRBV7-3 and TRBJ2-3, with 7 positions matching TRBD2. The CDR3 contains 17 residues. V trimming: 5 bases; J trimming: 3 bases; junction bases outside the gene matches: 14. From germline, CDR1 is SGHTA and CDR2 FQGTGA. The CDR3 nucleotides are TGTGCCAGCAGCGCCCACCCTCTGGGCGGGGGAACAGATACGCAGTATTTT. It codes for CASSAHPLGGGTDTQYF.

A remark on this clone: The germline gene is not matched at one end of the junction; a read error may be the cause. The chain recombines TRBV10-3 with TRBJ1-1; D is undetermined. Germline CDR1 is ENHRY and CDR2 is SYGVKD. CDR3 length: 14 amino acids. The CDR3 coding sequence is TGTGCCATCAGCGAGTCGTACATGAACACTGAAGCTTTCTTT. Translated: CAISESYMNTEAFF.

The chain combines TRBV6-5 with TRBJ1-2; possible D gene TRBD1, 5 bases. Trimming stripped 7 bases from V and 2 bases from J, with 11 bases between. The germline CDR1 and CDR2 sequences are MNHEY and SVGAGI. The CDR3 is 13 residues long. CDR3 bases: TGTGCCAGCAACCCGACAGACAACTATGGCTACACCTTC. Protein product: CASNPTDNYGYTF.

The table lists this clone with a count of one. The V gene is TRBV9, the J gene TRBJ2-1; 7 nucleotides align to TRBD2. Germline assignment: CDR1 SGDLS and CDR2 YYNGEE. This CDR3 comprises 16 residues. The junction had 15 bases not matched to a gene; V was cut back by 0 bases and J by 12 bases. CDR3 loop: CASSVDGGGPGSVQFF. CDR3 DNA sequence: TGTGCCAGCAGCGTAGACGGGGGAGGGCCTGGTTCGGTGCAGTTCTTC.

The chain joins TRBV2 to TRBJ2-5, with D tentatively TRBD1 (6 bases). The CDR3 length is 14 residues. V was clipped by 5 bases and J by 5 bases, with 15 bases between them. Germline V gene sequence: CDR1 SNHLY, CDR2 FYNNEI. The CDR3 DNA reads TGTGCCAGCAGTACCCGGACAGTGGATGAGACCCAGTACTTC. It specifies CASSTRTVDETQYF.

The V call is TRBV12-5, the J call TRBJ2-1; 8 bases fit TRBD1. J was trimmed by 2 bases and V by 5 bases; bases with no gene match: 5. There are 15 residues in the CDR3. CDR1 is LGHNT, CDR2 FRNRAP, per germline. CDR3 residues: CASGPGGSPYNEQFF. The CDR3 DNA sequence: TGTGCTAGTGGTCCAGGGGGCTCTCCCTACAATGAGCAGTTCTTC.

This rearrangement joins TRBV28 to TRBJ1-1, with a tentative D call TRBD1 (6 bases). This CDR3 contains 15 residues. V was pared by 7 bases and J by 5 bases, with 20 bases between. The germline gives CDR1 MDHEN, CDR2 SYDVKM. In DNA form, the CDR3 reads TGTGCCAGCAATGGAGCGGGGGAGGGGGATACTGAAGCTTTCTTT. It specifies CASNGAGEGDTEAFF.

CDR3: CSVVVVAGQETQYF. The DNA of the CDR3 is TGCAGCGTTGTTGTGGTTGCGGGACAAGAGACCCAGTACTTC. The chain links TRBV29-1 to TRBJ2-5; maybe TRBD2 (6 bases). CDR3 length: 14 residues. V was pared by 4 bases and J by 2 bases, with 14 bases between. The germline V gene encodes CDR1 SQVTM and CDR2 ANQGSEA.

In nucleotides, the CDR3 is TGTGCCAGCAGCTTAGGAGGCAGGGGCACTGAAGCTTTCTTT. Its protein product is CASSLGGRGTEAFF. This rearrangement joins TRBV7-2 to TRBJ1-1; perhaps TRBD1 as D (6 bases). Per germline, CDR1 SGHTA and CDR2 FQGNSA. CDR3 length equals 14 residues. V dropped 1 base and J dropped 4 bases, with 10 bases sitting between them.

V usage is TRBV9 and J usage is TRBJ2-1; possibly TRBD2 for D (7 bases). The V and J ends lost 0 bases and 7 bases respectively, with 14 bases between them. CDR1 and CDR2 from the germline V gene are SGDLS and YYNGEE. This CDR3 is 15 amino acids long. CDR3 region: CASSVDGGGLNEQFF. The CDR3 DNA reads TGTGCCAGCAGCGTAGATGGGGGGGGGCTTAATGAGCAGTTCTTC.

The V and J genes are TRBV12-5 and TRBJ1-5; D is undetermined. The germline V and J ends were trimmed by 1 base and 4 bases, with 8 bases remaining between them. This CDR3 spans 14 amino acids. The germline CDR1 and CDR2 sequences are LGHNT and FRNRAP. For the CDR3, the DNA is TGTGCTAGTGGTTTGGCACGAGGGAATCAGCCCCAGCATTTT. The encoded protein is CASGLARGNQPQHF.

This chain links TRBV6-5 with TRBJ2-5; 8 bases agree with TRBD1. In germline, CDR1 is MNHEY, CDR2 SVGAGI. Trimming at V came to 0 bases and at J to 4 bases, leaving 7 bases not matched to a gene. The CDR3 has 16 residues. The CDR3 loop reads CASSYSNGRGRETQYF. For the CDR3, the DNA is TGTGCCAGCAGTTACTCGAATGGCAGGGGGCGAGAGACCCAGTACTTC.